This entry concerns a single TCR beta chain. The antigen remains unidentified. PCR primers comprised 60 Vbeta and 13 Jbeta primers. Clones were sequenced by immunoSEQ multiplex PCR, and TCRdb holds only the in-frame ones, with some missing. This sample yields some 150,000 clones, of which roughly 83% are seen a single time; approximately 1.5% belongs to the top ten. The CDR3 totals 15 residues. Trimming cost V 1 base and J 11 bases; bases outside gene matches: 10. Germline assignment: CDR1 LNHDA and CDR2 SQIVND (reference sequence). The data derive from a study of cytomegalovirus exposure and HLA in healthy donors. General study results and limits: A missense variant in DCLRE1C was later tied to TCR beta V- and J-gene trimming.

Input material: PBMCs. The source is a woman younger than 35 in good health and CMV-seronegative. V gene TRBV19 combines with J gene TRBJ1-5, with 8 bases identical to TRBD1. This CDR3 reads CASSIGTGIGTSQHF. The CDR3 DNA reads TGTGCCAGTAGTATAGGGACAGGGATTGGGACGTCCCAGCATTTT.